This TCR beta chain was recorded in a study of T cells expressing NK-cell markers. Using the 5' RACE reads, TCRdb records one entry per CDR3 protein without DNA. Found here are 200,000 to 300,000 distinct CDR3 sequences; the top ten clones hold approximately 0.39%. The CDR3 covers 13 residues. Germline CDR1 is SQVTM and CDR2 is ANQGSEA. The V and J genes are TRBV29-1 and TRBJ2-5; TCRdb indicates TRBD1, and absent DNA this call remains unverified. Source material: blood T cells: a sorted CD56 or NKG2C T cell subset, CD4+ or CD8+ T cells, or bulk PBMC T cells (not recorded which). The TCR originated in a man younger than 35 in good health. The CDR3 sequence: CSVGWDGQETQYF. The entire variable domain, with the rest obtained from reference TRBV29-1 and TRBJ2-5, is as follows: SAVISQKPSRDICQRGTSLTIQCQVDSQVTMMFWYRQQPGQSLTLIATANQGSEATYESGFVIDKFPISRPNLTFSTLTVSNMSPEDSSIYLCSVGWDGQETQYFGPGTRLLVL.